This TCR beta chain was found in a study of shared clonotypes between healthy human individuals. The CDR3 contains 14 residues. V shed 8 bases and J shed 3 bases, with 14 bases lying between them. The germline V gene encodes CDR1 ENHRY and CDR2 SYGVKD. Libraries were prepared by immunoSEQ multiplex PCR; TCRdb keeps only in-frame clonotypes and omits some of them. The top ten clones hold around 12% of a sample with about 450,000 clones, 79% of them seen once. Sequenced: PBMCs. This chain connects TRBV10-3 to TRBJ2-1; a weak D match, TRBD2 (6 bases). The TCR originated in a woman between 40 and 55 years old in good health. Some clones in this sample may be carry-over from other donors' samples. DNA of the CDR3: TGTGCCATCGAAGGTAGCGGAGGCTACAATGAGCAGTTCTTC. This translates into CAIEGSGGYNEQFF.